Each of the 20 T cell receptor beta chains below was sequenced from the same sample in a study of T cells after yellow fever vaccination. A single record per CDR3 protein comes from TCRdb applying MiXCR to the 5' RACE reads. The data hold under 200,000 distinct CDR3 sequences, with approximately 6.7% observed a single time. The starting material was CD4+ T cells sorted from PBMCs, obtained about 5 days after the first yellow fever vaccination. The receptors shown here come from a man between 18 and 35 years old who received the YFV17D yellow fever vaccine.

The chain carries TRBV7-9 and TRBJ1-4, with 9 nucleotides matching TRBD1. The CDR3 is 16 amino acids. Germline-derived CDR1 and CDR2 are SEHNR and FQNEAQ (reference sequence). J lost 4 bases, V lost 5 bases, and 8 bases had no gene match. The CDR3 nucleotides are TGTGCCAGCAGCCTACCGACAGGGGGGAATAATGAAAAACTGTTTTTT. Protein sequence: CASSLPTGGNNEKLFF. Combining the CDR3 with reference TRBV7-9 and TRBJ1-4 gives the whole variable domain DTGVSQNPRHKITKRGQNVTFRCDPISEHNRLYWYRQTLGQGPEFLTYFQNEAQLEKSRLLSDRFSAERPKGSFSTLEIQRTEQGDSAMYLCASSLPTGGNNEKLFFGSGTQLSVL.

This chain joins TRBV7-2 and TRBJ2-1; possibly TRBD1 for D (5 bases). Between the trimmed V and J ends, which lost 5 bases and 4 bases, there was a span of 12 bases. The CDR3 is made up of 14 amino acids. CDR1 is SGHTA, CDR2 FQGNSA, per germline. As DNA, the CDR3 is TGTGCCAGCAGCAAGGAGACAGATTACAATGAGCAGTTCTTC. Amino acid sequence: CASSKETDYNEQFF.

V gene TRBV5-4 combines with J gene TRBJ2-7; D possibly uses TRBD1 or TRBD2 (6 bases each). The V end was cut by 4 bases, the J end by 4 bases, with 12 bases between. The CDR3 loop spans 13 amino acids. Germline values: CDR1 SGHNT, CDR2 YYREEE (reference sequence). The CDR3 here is CASSGGTRYEQYV. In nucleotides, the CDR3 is TGTGCCAGCAGCGGGGGGACAAGGTACGAGCAGTACGTC.

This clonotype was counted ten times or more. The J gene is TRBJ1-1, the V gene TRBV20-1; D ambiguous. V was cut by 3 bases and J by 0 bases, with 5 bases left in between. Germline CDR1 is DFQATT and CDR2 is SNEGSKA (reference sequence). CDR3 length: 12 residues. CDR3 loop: CSARRLNTEAFF. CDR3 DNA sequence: TGCAGTGCTAGGCGGTTGAACACTGAAGCTTTCTTT.

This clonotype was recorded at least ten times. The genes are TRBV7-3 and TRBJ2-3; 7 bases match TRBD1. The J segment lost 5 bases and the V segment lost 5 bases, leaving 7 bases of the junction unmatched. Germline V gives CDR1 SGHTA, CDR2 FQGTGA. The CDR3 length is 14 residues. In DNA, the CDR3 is TGTGCCAGCAGCCTTCAAGGGGGCCAAGATACGCAGTATTTT. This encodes CASSLQGGQDTQYF.

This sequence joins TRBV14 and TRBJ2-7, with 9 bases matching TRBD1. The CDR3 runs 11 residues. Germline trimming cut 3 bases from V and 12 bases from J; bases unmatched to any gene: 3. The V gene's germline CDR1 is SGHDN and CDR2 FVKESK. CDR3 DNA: TGTGCCAGCAGCCATGGACAGGGGAGGTACTTC. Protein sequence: CASSHGQGRYF.

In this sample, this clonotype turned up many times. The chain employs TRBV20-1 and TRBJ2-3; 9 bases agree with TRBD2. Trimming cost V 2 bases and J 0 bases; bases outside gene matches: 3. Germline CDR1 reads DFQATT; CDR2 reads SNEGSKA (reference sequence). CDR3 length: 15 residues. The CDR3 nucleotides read TGCAGTGCTAGATCAGCGGGGGGTAGCACAGATACGCAGTATTTT. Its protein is CSARSAGGSTDTQYF.

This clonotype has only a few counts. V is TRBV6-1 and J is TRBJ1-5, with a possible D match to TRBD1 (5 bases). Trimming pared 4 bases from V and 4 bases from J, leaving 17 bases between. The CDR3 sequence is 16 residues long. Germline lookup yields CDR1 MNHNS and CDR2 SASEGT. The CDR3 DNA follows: TGTGCCAGCAGTGCTCTTATGGGGACCGATAATCAGCCCCAGCATTTT. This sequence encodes CASSALMGTDNQPQHF.

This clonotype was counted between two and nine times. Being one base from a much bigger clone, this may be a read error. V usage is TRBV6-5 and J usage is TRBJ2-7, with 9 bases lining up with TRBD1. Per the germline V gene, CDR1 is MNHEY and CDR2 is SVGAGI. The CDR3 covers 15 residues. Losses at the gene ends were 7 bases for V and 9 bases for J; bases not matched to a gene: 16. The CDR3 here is CASNSPGQGWGAQYF. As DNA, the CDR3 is TGTGCCAGCAATTCACCGGGACAGGGTTGGGGAGCGCAGTACTTC.

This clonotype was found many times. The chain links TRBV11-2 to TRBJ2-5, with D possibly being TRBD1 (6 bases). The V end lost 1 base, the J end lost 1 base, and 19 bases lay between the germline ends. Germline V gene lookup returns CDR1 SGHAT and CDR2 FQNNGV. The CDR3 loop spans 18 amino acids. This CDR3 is CASSLVPPTQGFQETQYF. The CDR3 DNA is TGTGCCAGCAGCTTAGTCCCTCCAACACAGGGATTCCAAGAGACCCAGTACTTC.

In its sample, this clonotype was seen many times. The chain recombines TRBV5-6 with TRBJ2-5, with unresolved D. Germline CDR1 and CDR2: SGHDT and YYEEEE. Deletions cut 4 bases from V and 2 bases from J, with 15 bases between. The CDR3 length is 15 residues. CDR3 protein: CASSAERNIQETQYF. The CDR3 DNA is TGTGCCAGCAGCGCCGAGAGGAATATACAAGAGACCCAGTACTTC.

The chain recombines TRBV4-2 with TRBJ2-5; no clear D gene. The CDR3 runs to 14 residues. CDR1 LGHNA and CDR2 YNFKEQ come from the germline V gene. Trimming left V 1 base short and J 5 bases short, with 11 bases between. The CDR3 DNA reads TGTGCCAGCAGCCAAGCGGGTAGCCGGGAGACCCAGTACTTC. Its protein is CASSQAGSRETQYF.

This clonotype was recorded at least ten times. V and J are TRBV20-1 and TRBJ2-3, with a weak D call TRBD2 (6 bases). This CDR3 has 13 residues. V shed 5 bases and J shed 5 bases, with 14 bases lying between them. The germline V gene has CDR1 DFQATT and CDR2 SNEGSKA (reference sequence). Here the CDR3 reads CSAAPGGKDTQYF. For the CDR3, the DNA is TGCAGTGCTGCCCCTGGAGGGAAAGATACGCAGTATTTT.

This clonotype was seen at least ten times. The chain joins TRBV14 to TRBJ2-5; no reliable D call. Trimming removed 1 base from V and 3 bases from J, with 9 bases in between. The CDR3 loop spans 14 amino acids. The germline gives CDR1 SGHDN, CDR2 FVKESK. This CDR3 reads CASSQGYGEETQYF. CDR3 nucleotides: TGTGCCAGCAGCCAAGGCTACGGAGAAGAGACCCAGTACTTC.

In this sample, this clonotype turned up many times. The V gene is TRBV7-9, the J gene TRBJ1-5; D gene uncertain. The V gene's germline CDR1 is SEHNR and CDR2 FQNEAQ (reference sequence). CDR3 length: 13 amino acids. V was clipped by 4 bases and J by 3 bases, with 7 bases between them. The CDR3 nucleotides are TGTGCCAGCAGCTGGGATTTCAATCAGCCCCAGCATTTT. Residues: CASSWDFNQPQHF.

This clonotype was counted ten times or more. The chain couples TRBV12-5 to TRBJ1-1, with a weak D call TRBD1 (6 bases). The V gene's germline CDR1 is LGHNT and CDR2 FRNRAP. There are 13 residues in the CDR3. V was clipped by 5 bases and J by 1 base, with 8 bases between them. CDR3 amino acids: CASGPTGNTEAFF. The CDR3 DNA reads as TGTGCTAGTGGTCCGACAGGGAACACTGAAGCTTTCTTT. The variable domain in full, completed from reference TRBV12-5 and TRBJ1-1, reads DARVTQTPRHKVTEMGQEVTMRCQPILGHNTVFWYRQTMMQGLELLAYFRNRAPLDDSGMPKDRFSAEMPDATLATLKIQPSEPRDSAVYFCASGPTGNTEAFFGQGTRLTVV.

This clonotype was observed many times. Here the CDR3 reads CASSTGGTVNQPQHF. The CDR3 DNA reads as TGTGCCAGCAGCACCGGAGGGACAGTGAATCAGCCCCAGCATTTT. This rearrangement joins TRBV12-3 or TRBV12-4 to TRBJ1-5; 7 bases are a match to TRBD1. This CDR3 is built from 15 residues. Trimming took 6 bases from V and 4 from J; bases not matched to a gene: 9.

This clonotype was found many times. CDR3 coding DNA: TGTGCCAGCAGCTTCCCCGGCTTGATGAAACTGTTTTTT. Its protein product is CASSFPGLMKLFF. This chain links TRBV7-9 with TRBJ1-4; the D is unclear. The CDR3 consists of 13 residues. Per the germline V gene, CDR1 is SEHNR and CDR2 is FQNEAQ (reference sequence). Trimming stripped 3 bases from V and 11 bases from J, with 13 bases between.

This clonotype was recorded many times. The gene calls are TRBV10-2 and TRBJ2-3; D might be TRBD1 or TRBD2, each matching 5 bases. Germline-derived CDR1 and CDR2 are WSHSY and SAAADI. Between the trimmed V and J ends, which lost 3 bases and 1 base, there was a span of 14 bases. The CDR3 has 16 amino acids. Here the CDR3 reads CASSDSGPPRTDTQYF. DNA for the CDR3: TGCGCCAGCAGTGATTCGGGACCACCTCGCACAGATACGCAGTATTTT.

The CDR3 DNA sequence: TGTGCCAGCAGCCGGGGCGTTGAGCAGTTCTTC. Translated: CASSRGVEQFF. The chain employs TRBV6-5 and TRBJ2-1, with D perhaps being TRBD1 or TRBD2 (5 bases each). Per the germline V gene, CDR1 is MNHEY and CDR2 is SVGAGI. This CDR3 region has 11 residues. Trimming took off 6 bases at V and 9 bases at J, with 9 bases between the two ends.